This T cell receptor beta chain appears in the sequencing data of a study of shared clonotypes between healthy human individuals. Method: immunoSEQ multiplex PCR; TCRdb's copy keeps in-frame clones and lacks some. This table holds about 1.5 million clones, 98% found once. CDR3 length: 17 residues. Looked up from germline, CDR1 is SGHRS and CDR2 is YFSETQ. V was cut by 0 bases and J by 2 bases, with 15 bases left in between. The chain employs TRBV5-1 and TRBJ2-1, with D maybe TRBD2 (6 bases). This sequence was found in a man aged 25 to 40 in good health. Input material: naive CD4+ T cells sorted from blood. Subset reported: CD45RA+ positively selected. The DNA of the CDR3 is TGCGCCAGCAGCTTGGTGGCCGGGGGACGGACCTACAATGAGCAGTTCTTC. Protein: CASSLVAGGRTYNEQFF.